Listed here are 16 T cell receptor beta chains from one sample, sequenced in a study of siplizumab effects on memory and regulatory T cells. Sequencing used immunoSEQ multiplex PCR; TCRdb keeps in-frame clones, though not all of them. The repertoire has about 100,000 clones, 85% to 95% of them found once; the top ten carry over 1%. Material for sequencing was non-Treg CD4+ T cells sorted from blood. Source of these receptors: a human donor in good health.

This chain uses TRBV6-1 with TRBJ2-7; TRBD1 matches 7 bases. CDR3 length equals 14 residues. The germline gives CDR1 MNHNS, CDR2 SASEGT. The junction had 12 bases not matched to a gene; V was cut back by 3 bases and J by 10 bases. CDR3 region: CASSEGWTGPGQYF. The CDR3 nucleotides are TGTGCCAGCAGTGAGGGTTGGACAGGCCCGGGTCAGTACTTC.

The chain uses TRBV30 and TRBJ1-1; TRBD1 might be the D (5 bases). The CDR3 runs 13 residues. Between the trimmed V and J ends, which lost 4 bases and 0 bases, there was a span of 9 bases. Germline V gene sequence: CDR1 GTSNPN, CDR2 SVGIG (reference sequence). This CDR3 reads CAWTTALNTEAFF. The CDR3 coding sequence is TGTGCCTGGACGACAGCCTTGAACACTGAAGCTTTCTTT.

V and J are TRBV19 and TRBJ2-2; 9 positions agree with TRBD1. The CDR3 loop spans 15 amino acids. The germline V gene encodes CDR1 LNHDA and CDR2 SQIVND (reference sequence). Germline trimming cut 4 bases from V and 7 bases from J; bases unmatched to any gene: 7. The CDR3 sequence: CASSTRDRDDGELFF. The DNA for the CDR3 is TGTGCCAGTAGTACCCGGGACAGGGATGACGGGGAGCTGTTTTTT.

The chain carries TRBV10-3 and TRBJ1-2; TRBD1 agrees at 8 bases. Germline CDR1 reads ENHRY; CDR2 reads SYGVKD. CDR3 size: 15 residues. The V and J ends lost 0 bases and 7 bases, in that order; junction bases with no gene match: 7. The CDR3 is CAISESSQGASGYTF. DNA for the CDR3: TGTGCCATCAGTGAGTCGAGCCAGGGGGCTTCTGGCTACACCTTC.

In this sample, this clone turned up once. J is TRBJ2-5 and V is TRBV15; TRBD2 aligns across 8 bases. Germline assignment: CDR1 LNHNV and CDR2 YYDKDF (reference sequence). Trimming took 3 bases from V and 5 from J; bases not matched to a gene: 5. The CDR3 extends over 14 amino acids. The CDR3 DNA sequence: TGTGCCACCAGCAGGGTAGCGGGACACGAGACCCAGTACTTC. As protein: CATSRVAGHETQYF.

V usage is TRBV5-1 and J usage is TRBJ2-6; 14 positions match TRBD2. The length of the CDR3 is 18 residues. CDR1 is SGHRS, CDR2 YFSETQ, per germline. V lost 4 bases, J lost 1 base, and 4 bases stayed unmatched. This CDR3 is CASSQRTSGRSGANVLTF. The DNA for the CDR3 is TGCGCCAGCAGCCAAAGGACTAGCGGGAGGTCTGGGGCCAACGTCCTGACTTTC.

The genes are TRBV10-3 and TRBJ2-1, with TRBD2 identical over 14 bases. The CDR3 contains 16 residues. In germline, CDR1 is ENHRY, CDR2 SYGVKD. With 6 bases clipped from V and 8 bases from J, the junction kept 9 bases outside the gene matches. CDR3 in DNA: TGTGCCATCAGAAAGGGATCGGGACTAGCGGGAGATGAGCAGTTCTTC. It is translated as CAIRKGSGLAGDEQFF.

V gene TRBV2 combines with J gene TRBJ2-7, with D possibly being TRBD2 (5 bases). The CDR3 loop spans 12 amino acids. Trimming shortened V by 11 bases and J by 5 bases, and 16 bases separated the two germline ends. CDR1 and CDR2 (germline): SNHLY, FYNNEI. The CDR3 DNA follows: TGTGCCGGTGAGATAGCGAGAGACGAGCAGTACTTC. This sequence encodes CAGEIARDEQYF.

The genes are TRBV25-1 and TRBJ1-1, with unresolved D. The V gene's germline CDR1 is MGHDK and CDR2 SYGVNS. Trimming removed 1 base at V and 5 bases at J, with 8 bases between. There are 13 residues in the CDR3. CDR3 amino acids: CASSEWARTEAFF. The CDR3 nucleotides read TGTGCCAGCAGTGAATGGGCGCGAACTGAAGCTTTCTTT.

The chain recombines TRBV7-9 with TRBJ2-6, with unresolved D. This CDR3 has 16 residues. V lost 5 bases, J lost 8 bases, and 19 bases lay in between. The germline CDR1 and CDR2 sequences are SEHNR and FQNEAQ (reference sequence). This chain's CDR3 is CASSPNMAASSNVLTF. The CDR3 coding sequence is TGTGCCAGCAGCCCCAACATGGCCGCCTCTTCCAACGTCCTGACTTTC.

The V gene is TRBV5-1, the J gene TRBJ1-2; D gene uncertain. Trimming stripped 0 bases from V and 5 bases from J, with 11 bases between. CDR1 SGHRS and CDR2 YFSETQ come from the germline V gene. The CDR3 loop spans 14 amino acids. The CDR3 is CASSLGIEGYGYTF. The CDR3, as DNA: TGCGCCAGCAGCTTGGGAATTGAAGGGTATGGCTACACCTTC.

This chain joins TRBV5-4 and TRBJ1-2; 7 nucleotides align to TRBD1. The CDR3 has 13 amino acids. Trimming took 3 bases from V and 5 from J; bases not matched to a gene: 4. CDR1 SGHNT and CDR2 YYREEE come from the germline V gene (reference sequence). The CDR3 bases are TGTGCCAGCAGCTCGGGACAGCTTTATGGCTACACCTTC. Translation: CASSSGQLYGYTF.

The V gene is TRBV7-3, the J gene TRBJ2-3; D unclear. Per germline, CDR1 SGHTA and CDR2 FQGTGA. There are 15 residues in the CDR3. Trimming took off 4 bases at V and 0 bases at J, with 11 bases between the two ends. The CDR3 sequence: CASSYQASSTDTQYF. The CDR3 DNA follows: TGTGCCAGCAGCTACCAGGCCTCTAGCACAGATACGCAGTATTTT.

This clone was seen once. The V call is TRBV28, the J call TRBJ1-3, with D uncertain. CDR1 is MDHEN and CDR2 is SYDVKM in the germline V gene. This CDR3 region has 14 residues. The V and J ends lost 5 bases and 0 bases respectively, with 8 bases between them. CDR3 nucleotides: TGTGCCAGCAGTCCCCAACTCTCTGGAAACACCATATATTTT. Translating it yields CASSPQLSGNTIYF.

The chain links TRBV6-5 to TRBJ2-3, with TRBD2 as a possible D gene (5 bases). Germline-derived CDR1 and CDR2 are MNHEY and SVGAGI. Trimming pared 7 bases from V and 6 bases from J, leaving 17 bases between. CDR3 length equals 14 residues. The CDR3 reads CASKLRPSGDTQYF. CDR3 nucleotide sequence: TGTGCCAGCAAACTAAGGCCTTCGGGGGATACGCAGTATTTT.

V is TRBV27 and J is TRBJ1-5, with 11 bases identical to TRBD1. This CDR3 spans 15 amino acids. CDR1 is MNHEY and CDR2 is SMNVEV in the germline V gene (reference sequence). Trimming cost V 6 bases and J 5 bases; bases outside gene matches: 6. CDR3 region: CASSRGQGADQPQHF. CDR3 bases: TGTGCCAGCAGCCGAGGACAGGGGGCTGATCAGCCCCAGCATTTT.